The source of this T cell receptor beta chain is a study of CD8 T cells in ankylosing spondylitis. Study findings and constraints: Seemingly distinctive of ankylosing spondylitis blood was a TCR beta motif formed by eight highly homologous variants. Disease-associated clones were CD8+ and fairly uncommon in peripheral blood. Significant enrichment of disease-linked clones was reportedly seen in matched ankylosing spondylitis synovial fluid.

TCRdb re-derived calls from the 5' RACE reads in MiXCR, one entry per CDR3 protein. The table has about 500,000 distinct CDR3 sequences, about 5.4% seen once. This clonotype was picked up a small number of times. Its specificity is unknown. In germline, CDR1 is DFQATT, CDR2 SNEGSKA (reference sequence). The length of the CDR3 is 14 residues. The V gene lost 4 bases and the J gene lost 0 bases, with 13 bases spanning the gap. The clonotype comes from a male donor with ankylosing spondylitis. The V and J genes are TRBV20-1 and TRBJ2-7; TRBD1 might be the D (5 bases). Sequenced material: blood, either unsorted or a sorted T cell fraction (not recorded which). The CDR3 coding sequence is TGCAGTGCTAAGGGGCTACCAAGCTCCTACGAGCAGTACTTC. Protein product: CSAKGLPSSYEQYF.